These T cell receptor beta chains were read from a single sample in a study of blood T cell dynamics during melanoma immunotherapy. The data were produced by immunoSEQ multiplex PCR, yet TCRdb's version contains in-frame clones alone and is incomplete. The table has about a thousand clones, 87% seen once; the top ten hold 8% to 9%. The sequences come from cell-free DNA from blood, collected from a patient treated with checkpoint blockade. The receptors here all came from a human donor with melanoma. Both conserved end residues are part of each CDR3. D genes are given only for firm matches.

d_call,j_call,v_call,cdr3_aa
TRBD2,TRBJ2-7,TRBV4-3,CASSQTGTSGSDEQYF
.,TRBJ1-2,TRBV14,CASSQQGSYGYTF
.,TRBJ2-7,TRBV15,CATSRAGANYEQYF
.,TRBJ2-1,TRBV11-3,CASSPGGRNEQFF
.,TRBJ2-3,TRBV4-1,CASSQAEPTDTQYF
.,TRBJ2-7,TRBV5-1,CASRIQDNSYEQYF
.,TRBJ1-5,TRBV27,CASSPRDIYQPQHF
TRBD1,TRBJ1-2,TRBV15,CATSRRTGGHYGYTF
TRBD2,TRBJ2-5,TRBV27,CASSPNSGWQETQYF
.,TRBJ2-1,TRBV29-1,CSVEGRQGMEIADDEQFF
.,TRBJ2-2,TRBV28,CASSPRDPTGELFF
TRBD1,TRBJ1-1,TRBV7-8,CASSLGRTGGLGTEAFF
TRBD2,TRBJ2-7,TRBV6-5,CASSYGPSGYEQYF
.,TRBJ1-2,TRBV28,CASSPYTGIGGGYTF
TRBD1,TRBJ2-2,TRBV28,CASRADRGNTGELFF
.,TRBJ2-5,TRBV20-1,CSASAETQYF
TRBD1,TRBJ2-1,TRBV6-6,CASIRRQGSNEQFF
.,TRBJ1-2,TRBV7-6,CASSSNPGPLKDYGYTF
.,TRBJ2-2,TRBV28,CASTPNTGELFF
TRBD1,TRBJ1-6,TRBV7-2,CASSVALGQGALHF
.,TRBJ2-3,TRBV5-1,CASSLWTDTDTQYF
TRBD1,TRBJ1-1,TRBV29-1,CSVVTGTEAFF
.,TRBJ1-5,TRBV28,CASRLQGINQPQHF
TRBD2,TRBJ2-7,TRBV15,CATSRYAGGAHEQYF
TRBD1,TRBJ2-1,TRBV19,CASSISQGGQATTEQFF
TRBD2,TRBJ2-2,TRBV4-2,CASSPREGDTGELFF
TRBD1,TRBJ1-6,TRBV30,CAWSTRRDSYNSPLHF
TRBD2,TRBJ2-3,TRBV7-9,CASSPWTSGSGTQYF
.,TRBJ1-1,TRBV9,CASSPRRLDTEAFF
.,TRBJ2-2,TRBV5-6,CASTSDSRPGELFF
.,TRBJ2-7,TRBV10-3,CAISVAGPRQYF
TRBD1,TRBJ2-7,TRBV6-1,CASSESGQAYEQYF
TRBD2,TRBJ2-1,TRBV4-3,CASSQDSAAGGPYNEQFF
.,TRBJ1-6,TRBV28,CASSFGSPLHF
.,TRBJ2-5,TRBV5-8,CASSLDRALQETQYF